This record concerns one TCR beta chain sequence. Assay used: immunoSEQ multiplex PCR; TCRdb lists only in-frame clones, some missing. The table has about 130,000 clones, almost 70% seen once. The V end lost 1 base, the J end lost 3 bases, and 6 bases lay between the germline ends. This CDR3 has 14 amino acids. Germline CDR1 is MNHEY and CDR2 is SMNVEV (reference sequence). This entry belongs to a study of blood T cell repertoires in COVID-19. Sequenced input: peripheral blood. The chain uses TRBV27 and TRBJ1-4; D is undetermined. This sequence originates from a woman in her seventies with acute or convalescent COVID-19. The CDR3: CASSLYSPNEKLFF. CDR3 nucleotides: TGTGCCAGCAGTTTATACAGTCCTAATGAAAAACTGTTTTTT. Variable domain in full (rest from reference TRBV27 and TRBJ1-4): EAQVTQNPRYLITVTGKKLTVTCSQNMNHEYMSWYRQDPGLGLRQIYYSMNVEVTDKGDVPEGYKVSRKEKRNFPLILESPSPNQTSLYFCASSLYSPNEKLFFGSGTQLSVL.